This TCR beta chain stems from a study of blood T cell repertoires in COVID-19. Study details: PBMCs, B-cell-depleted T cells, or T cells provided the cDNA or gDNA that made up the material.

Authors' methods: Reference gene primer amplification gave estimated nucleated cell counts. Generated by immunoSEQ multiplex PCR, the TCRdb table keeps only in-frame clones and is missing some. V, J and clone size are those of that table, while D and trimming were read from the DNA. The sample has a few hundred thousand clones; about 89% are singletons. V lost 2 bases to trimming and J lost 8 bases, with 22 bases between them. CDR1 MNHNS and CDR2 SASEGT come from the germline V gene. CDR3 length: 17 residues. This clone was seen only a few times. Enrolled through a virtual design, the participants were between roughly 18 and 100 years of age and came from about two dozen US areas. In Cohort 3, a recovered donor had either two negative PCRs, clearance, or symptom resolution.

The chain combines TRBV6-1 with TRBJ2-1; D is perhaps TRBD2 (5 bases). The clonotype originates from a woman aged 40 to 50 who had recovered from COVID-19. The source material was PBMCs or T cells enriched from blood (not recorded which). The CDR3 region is CASSEREGPRAGHEQFF. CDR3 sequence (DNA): TGTGCCAGCAGTGAAAGGGAAGGCCCAAGGGCGGGCCATGAGCAGTTCTTC.